Each of the 27 T cell receptor beta chains below was sequenced from the same sample in a study of cytomegalovirus exposure and HLA in healthy donors (dated by TCRdb to the late 2010s). Libraries were built with the immunoSEQ multiplex PCR assay. A mixture of 60 forward primers for TCR Vbeta segments and 13 reverse primers for TCR Jbeta segments was used in the multiplex PCR. TCRdb re-hosts the immuneACCESS table, in-frame sequences only. Its copies lack some clones; in the studies checked, an unresolved V gene accounts for under half of them, and the cause for the rest is not known. This sample lists 60,000 to 90,000 clones; approximately 63% were detected once. Of the sample, roughly 9.8% is held by the ten largest clones. Sequences were obtained from PBMCs. The origin of the receptors is a woman aged 45-65 years in good health and CMV-seropositive.

The chain recombines TRBV7-2 with TRBJ2-1, with D tentatively TRBD2 (6 bases). The CDR3 contains 14 residues. V was clipped by 0 bases and J by 3 bases, with 6 bases between them. Germline CDR1 SGHTA, CDR2 FQGNSA. In nucleotides, the CDR3 is TGTGCCAGCAGCTTAGCGGGAGGCTACAATGAGCAGTTCTTC. This sequence encodes CASSLAGGYNEQFF.

This clone turned up a few times. The DNA of the CDR3 is TGTGCCAGCAGCGGGACTAGCGGGAGGGCGGCCGGGGAGCTGTTTTTT. Translating gives CASSGTSGRAAGELFF. This chain connects TRBV5-4 to TRBJ2-2; 16 bases are shared with TRBD2. CDR1 and CDR2 (germline): SGHNT, YYREEE (reference sequence). The CDR3 totals 16 residues. V shed 4 bases and J 6 bases; nucleotides not matched to a gene: 3.

This clone was seen a handful of times. This chain links TRBV4-1 with TRBJ2-5; a possible D gene is TRBD2 (6 bases). V lost 1 base to trimming and J lost 5 bases, with 14 bases between them. The CDR3 consists of 15 residues. CDR1 and CDR2 (germline): MGHRA, YSYEKL. CDR3 sequence reads: CASSQVAAGWETQYF. The CDR3 region has the DNA TGCGCCAGCAGCCAAGTGGCGGCGGGGTGGGAGACCCAGTACTTC.

The chain employs TRBV19 and TRBJ1-3, with TRBD1 as a possible D gene (6 bases). V lost 7 bases, J lost 0 bases, and 16 bases lay in between. This CDR3 comprises 16 residues. Germline CDR1 LNHDA, CDR2 SQIVND (reference sequence). Here the CDR3 DNA reads TGTGCCAGTACCGTGGGAACAGGGCCCTCTGGAAACACCATATATTTT. Protein: CASTVGTGPSGNTIYF.

The chain is built from TRBV18 and TRBJ1-4, with 9 positions matching TRBD1. This CDR3 region has 14 residues. The germline V gene encodes CDR1 KGHSH and CDR2 LQKENI. The V segment lost 6 bases and the J segment 5 bases; nucleotides outside the gene matches: 4. The CDR3 spells CASSPGTGNEKLFF. The DNA for the CDR3 is TGTGCCAGCTCTCCCGGGACAGGGAATGAAAAACTGTTTTTT.

The rearrangement joins TRBV6-1 to TRBJ1-1; D is perhaps TRBD1 (6 bases). Germline loops: CDR1 MNHNS, CDR2 SASEGT. The CDR3 is 13 amino acids. V dropped 7 bases and J dropped 4 bases, with 13 bases sitting between them. The CDR3 sequence is CASTLRTVTEAFF. The CDR3 DNA reads as TGTGCCAGCACCCTAAGGACAGTCACTGAAGCTTTCTTT.

The V and J genes are TRBV5-1 and TRBJ2-1, with 7 nucleotides matching TRBD1. Germline V gene lookup returns CDR1 SGHRS and CDR2 YFSETQ. The ends lost 5 bases at V and 0 bases at J; junction bases unmatched: 8. This CDR3 comprises 16 residues. The CDR3 bases are TGCGCCAGCAGAACAGTGACAGGGTCCTCCTACAATGAGCAGTTCTTC. As protein: CASRTVTGSSYNEQFF.

This clone occurred a few times. V and J are TRBV2 and TRBJ2-1; 11 nucleotides match TRBD1. From germline, CDR1 is SNHLY and CDR2 FYNNEI. This CDR3 region has 14 residues. Germline trimming cut 7 bases from V and 6 bases from J; bases unmatched to any gene: 5. The CDR3 reads CASMPGTGGNEQFF. The CDR3 DNA reads as TGTGCCAGCATGCCAGGGACAGGGGGCAATGAGCAGTTCTTC.

The count of this clone is one. The chain links TRBV5-1 to TRBJ2-5, with D maybe TRBD2 (5 bases). The end of the DNA fits TRBJ2-7 better, so the J call may be wrong. This CDR3 is built from 13 residues. Germline V gene lookup returns CDR1 SGHRS and CDR2 YFSETQ. The CDR3 here is CASSLSAGHEQYF. The DNA for the CDR3 is TGCGCCAGCAGCTTGTCGGCGGGTCACGAGCAGTACTTC.

The rearrangement uses TRBV27 and TRBJ2-5; a weak D match, TRBD1 (6 bases). This CDR3 region has 13 residues. Looked up from germline, CDR1 is MNHEY and CDR2 is SMNVEV (reference sequence). Deletions cut 4 bases from V and 3 bases from J, with 9 bases between. As DNA, the CDR3 is TGTGCCAGCAGTTCGGACAGAAAAGAGACCCAGTACTTC. It encodes CASSSDRKETQYF.

The V and J genes are TRBV10-1 and TRBJ2-7; no clear D gene. The V gene's germline CDR1 is WNHNN and CDR2 SYGVQD (reference sequence). The CDR3 contains 13 residues. V gave up 3 bases and J gave up 8 bases, with 14 bases separating them. The DNA for the CDR3 is TGCGCCAGCAGTGACAGGTCAACCTCGCAGCAGTACTTC. Translating gives CASSDRSTSQQYF.

This clone was seen a few times. The chain couples TRBV19 to TRBJ2-3, with 9 bases lining up with TRBD2. CDR1 is LNHDA, CDR2 SQIVND, per germline (reference sequence). The CDR3 sequence is 22 residues long. Unmatched junction bases numbered 24, after V lost 0 bases and J lost 5 bases. The CDR3 region is CASSIDIRGAGSAGGPRDTQYF. Here the CDR3 DNA reads TGTGCCAGTAGTATAGATATAAGAGGAGCTGGATCAGCGGGGGGCCCAAGAGATACGCAGTATTTT.

The genes are TRBV7-8 and TRBJ1-5; weak D call: TRBD1 (5 bases). V was shortened by 5 bases and J by 5 bases, with 22 bases between the two germline ends. Germline CDR1 is SGHVS and CDR2 is FQNEAQ. The CDR3 consists of 17 residues. The DNA of the CDR3 is TGTGCCAGCAGCGCAAGGACAAGCAGTGTGACCCATCAGCCCCAGCATTTT. Its translation: CASSARTSSVTHQPQHF. The full variable domain, rest sourced from reference TRBV7-8 and TRBJ1-5, is GAGVSQSPRYKVAKRGQDVALRCDPISGHVSLFWYQQALGQGPEFLTYFQNEAQLDKSGLPSDRFFAERPEGSVSTLKIQRTQQEDSAVYLCASSARTSSVTHQPQHFGDGTRLSIL.

The rearrangement links TRBV6-6 to TRBJ2-7; D ambiguous. Germline V gives CDR1 MNHNY, CDR2 SVGAGI (reference sequence). V lost 2 bases to trimming and J lost 4 bases, with 9 bases between them. The CDR3 has 13 residues. The DNA of the CDR3 is TGTGCCAGCAGTTACCCGACAAATTACGAGCAGTACTTC. Amino acid sequence: CASSYPTNYEQYF.

This chain uses TRBV28 with TRBJ1-4; no clear D gene. This CDR3 has 13 amino acids. Germline V gene sequence: CDR1 MDHEN, CDR2 SYDVKM. V lost 6 bases and J 10 bases, leaving 15 bases between the germline ends. In DNA form, the CDR3 reads TGTGCCAGCAGCCTCGCGCAGCCAGGAAAACTGTTTTTT. It translates to CASSLAQPGKLFF.

This rearrangement joins TRBV6-5 to TRBJ2-7, with a weak D call TRBD1 (5 bases). Germline V CDR1 and CDR2: MNHEY, SVGAGI. There are 14 residues in the CDR3. V lost 7 bases and J lost 5, with 18 bases in between. CDR3: CASTSPGLLHEQYF. For the CDR3, the DNA is TGTGCCAGCACTTCCCCAGGGCTCCTCCACGAGCAGTACTTC.

This chain connects TRBV19 to TRBJ2-7, with 8 nucleotides matching TRBD2. V lost 4 bases to trimming and J lost 2 bases; unmatched junction nucleotides: 1. The CDR3 is made up of 13 amino acids. From germline, CDR1 is LNHDA and CDR2 SQIVND (reference sequence). The CDR3 spells CASSKGLAYEQYF. The CDR3 bases are TGTGCCAGTAGTAAGGGACTAGCCTACGAGCAGTACTTC.

The chain has TRBV9 and TRBJ2-2; a possible D gene is TRBD1 (6 bases). CDR3 length equals 17 residues. V gave up 2 bases and J gave up 1 base, with 15 bases separating them. Germline V CDR1 and CDR2: SGDLS, YYNGEE. The CDR3 here is CASSVREGQMNTGELFF. CDR3 DNA sequence: TGTGCCAGCAGCGTCCGAGAAGGACAGATGAACACCGGGGAGCTGTTTTTT.

This chain joins TRBV28 and TRBJ1-4; the match to TRBD1 covers 8 bases. The CDR3 sequence is 15 residues long. Germline CDR1 MDHEN, CDR2 SYDVKM. With V trimmed by 6 bases and J by 8 bases, 11 bases remained unmatched. The CDR3 loop reads CASSPPGGSGEKLFF. The CDR3 coding sequence is TGTGCCAGCAGCCCCCCAGGGGGCTCGGGAGAAAAACTGTTTTTT.

This clone was seen once. The chain couples TRBV2 to TRBJ1-4; 8 positions agree with TRBD1. The germline gives CDR1 SNHLY, CDR2 FYNNEI. This CDR3 spans 15 amino acids. Unmatched junction bases numbered 9, after V lost 5 bases and J lost 7 bases. The DNA of the CDR3 is TGTGCCAGCAGTTCAACAGGGGGTTTCGGTGAAAAACTGTTTTTT. It codes for CASSSTGGFGEKLFF.

The sample holds one count of this clone. The V call is TRBV11-2, the J call TRBJ2-7; D is possibly TRBD1 (5 bases). The CDR3 totals 15 residues. The V end was cut by 5 bases, the J end by 9 bases, with 23 bases between. Looked up from germline, CDR1 is SGHAT and CDR2 is FQNNGV. In DNA, the CDR3 is TGTGCCAGCAGCCCTCGGACGGACATGTCCTCAATGCAGTACTTC. Translated: CASSPRTDMSSMQYF.

This chain joins TRBV6-5 and TRBJ1-2; D is perhaps TRBD1 (6 bases). Germline CDR1 MNHEY, CDR2 SVGAGI. This CDR3 is 12 amino acids long. V shed 5 bases and J shed 2 bases, with 6 bases lying between them. The CDR3 reads CASSTGNYGYTF. In DNA, the CDR3 is TGTGCCAGCAGTACAGGGAACTATGGCTACACCTTC.

This clone was counted only a few times. J is TRBJ2-2 and V is TRBV30; perhaps TRBD2 as D (7 bases). The germline gives CDR1 GTSNPN, CDR2 SVGIG (reference sequence). The CDR3 runs to 13 residues. V was trimmed by 5 bases and J by 2 bases, leaving 9 bases between them. The CDR3 coding sequence is TGTGCCTGGCGGGGGGCTAACACCGGGGAGCTGTTTTTT. Its translation is CAWRGANTGELFF.

This chain uses TRBV5-4 with TRBJ2-5; TRBD2 might be the D (6 bases). Trimming removed 1 base at V and 2 bases at J, with 15 bases between. The germline V gene has CDR1 SGHNT and CDR2 YYREEE (reference sequence). The CDR3 sequence is 16 residues long. The CDR3 sequence: CASSLTTGSLQETQYF. The CDR3 bases are TGTGCCAGCAGCTTGACGACCGGGAGTCTGCAAGAGACCCAGTACTTC.

The genes are TRBV27 and TRBJ2-5, with D tentatively TRBD1 (5 bases). Germline CDR1 MNHEY, CDR2 SMNVEV (reference sequence). V gave up 3 bases and J gave up 3 bases, with 14 bases separating them. The CDR3 is 15 amino acids. As DNA, the CDR3 is TGTGCCAGCAGTTTTCTGGGGCAGAGTAAAGAGACCCAGTACTTC. This encodes CASSFLGQSKETQYF.

This clone was seen only a few times. The J gene is TRBJ1-2, the V gene TRBV29-1; tentatively, D is TRBD1 (5 bases). Trimming left V 5 bases short and J 6 bases short, with 13 bases between. The germline V gene encodes CDR1 SQVTM and CDR2 ANQGSEA. The CDR3 consists of 12 residues. DNA for the CDR3: TGCAGCGTTCAGTATCAGGGCCATGGCTACACCTTC. Translating it yields CSVQYQGHGYTF.

The J gene is TRBJ2-7, the V gene TRBV9; no firm D call. The CDR3 is 14 amino acids. V lost 0 bases and J lost 6, with 13 bases in between. CDR1 is SGDLS and CDR2 is YYNGEE in the germline V gene. The CDR3 bases are TGTGCCAGCAGCGTAGGAGTCGGTGGGCCCGAGCAGTACTTC. Protein sequence: CASSVGVGGPEQYF.